This T cell receptor (beta chain) appears in the sequencing data of a study of cytomegalovirus exposure and HLA in healthy donors. Study-wide context: Sequencing of about 200 million T cells in an earlier analysis found 100 million to 140 million unique TCR beta sequences.

As concerns this clone: Antigen unknown. Other DNA sequences in the sample encode the same CDR3.

PCR was performed using 60 Vbeta and 13 Jbeta primers. Generated by immunoSEQ multiplex PCR, the TCRdb table keeps only in-frame clones and is missing some. The sample lists 110,000 or so clones, over 65% occurring once. Overall study results and limits: Later analysis placed DRB1 highest and HLA-C lowest in TCR association rates, which differed by HLA locus. TCR beta sequences reportedly predicted the HLA-A and HLA-B alleles of most subjects accurately.

The CDR3 totals 14 residues. With V trimmed by 6 bases and J by 3 bases, 5 bases remained unmatched. Germline V lookup: CDR1 LNHDA, CDR2 SQIVND (reference sequence). This sequence originates from a woman younger than 45 in good health and CMV-seropositive. The sequencing input was PBMCs. V is TRBV19 and J is TRBJ2-7, with 10 bases fitting TRBD1. The CDR3 region has the DNA TGTGCCAGTAGCCCGGGACAGGGGTTCTACGAGCAGTACTTC. Its translation: CASSPGQGFYEQYF.